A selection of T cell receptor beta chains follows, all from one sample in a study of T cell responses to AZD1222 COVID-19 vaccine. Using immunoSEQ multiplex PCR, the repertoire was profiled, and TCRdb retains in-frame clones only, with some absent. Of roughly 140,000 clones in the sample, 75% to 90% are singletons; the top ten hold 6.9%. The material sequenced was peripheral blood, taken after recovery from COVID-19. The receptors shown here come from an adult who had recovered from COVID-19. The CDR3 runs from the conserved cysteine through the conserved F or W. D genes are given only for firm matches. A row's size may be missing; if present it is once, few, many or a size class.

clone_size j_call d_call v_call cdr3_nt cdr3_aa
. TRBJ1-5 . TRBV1 TGCACCAGCAGCCTCCCGCCCAACCTATATAGCAATCAGCCCCAGCATTTT CTSSLPPNLYSNQPQHF
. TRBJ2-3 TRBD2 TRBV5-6 TGTGCCAGCAGCTTGGCCACTAGCGGGGGGTATACGCAGTATTTT CASSLATSGGYTQYF
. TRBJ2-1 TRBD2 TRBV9 TGTGCCAGCAGCGCGCGTCCGGAGGTAGCGGGGGGCCAGTGGCAGTTCTTC CASSARPEVAGGQWQFF
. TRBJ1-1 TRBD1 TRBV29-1 TGCAGCGTTGATTCACGGACAGGGGGCTTGAACACTGAAGCTTTCTTT CSVDSRTGGLNTEAFF
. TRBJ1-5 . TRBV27 TGTGCCAGCAGTTTTGATCAGAACAATCAGCCCCAGCATTTT CASSFDQNNQPQHF
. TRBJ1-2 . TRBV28 TGTGCCAGCAGTTTAGGGGTCCCAGGCTACACCTTC CASSLGVPGYTF
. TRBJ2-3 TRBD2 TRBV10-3 TGTGCCATCAGCCAACTATGGACTAGCGGGAGGGCCACAGATACGCAGTATTTT CAISQLWTSGRATDTQYF
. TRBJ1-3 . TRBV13 TGTGCCAGCAGCTTAGGGAACACCATATATTTT CASSLGNTIYF
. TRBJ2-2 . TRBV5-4 TGTGCCAGCAGCTTAGAAGGGGTGGGTCCCCGGGAGCTGTTTTTT CASSLEGVGPRELFF
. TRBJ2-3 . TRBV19 TGTGCCAGTAGTATATTGCCGGGTTTGACAGATACGCAGTATTTT CASSILPGLTDTQYF
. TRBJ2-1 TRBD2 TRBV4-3 TGCGCCAGCAGCCAAGATCGGAGCGGGGGTCAAATTTACAATGAGCAGTTCTTC CASSQDRSGGQIYNEQFF
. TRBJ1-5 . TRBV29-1 TGCAGCGTGCTAATCCGGGCCGATAGCAATCAGCCCCAGCATTTT CSVLIRADSNQPQHF
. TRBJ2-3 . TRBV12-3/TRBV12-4 TGTGCCAGCAATCAGGGGACAGATACGCAGTATTTT CASNQGTDTQYF
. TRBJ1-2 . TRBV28 TGTGCCAGCAGCCCGAAGAGAGGCTACACCTTC CASSPKRGYTF
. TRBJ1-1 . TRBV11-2 TGTGCCAGCTCTCACGGGAATATGAACACTGAAGCTTTCTTT CASSHGNMNTEAFF
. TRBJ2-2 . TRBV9 TGTGCCAGCAGCCTCGAGGGGACACTGTACACCGGGGAGCTGTTTTTT CASSLEGTLYTGELFF
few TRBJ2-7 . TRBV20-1 TGCAGTGCTAGTCTAGAAGGGTCTGGGTTCTCCTACGAGCAGTACTTC CSASLEGSGFSYEQYF
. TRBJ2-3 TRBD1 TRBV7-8 TGTGCCAGCAGCCGGACAGGGAACCGGGCAGATACGCAGTATTTT CASSRTGNRADTQYF
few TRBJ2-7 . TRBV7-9 TGTGCCAGCAGCCAGGGGACCGAGCATCGGCAGTACTTC CASSQGTEHRQYF
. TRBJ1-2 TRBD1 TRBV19 TGTGCCAGTAGTCCCGGGACAGGGAACTATGGCTACACCTTC CASSPGTGNYGYTF
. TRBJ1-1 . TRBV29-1 TGCAGCGTTGGAACCCAGAACACTGAAGCTTTCTTT CSVGTQNTEAFF
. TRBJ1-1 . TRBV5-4 TGTGCCAGCAGCTTGGCCGGCGGGCGGGGTGAAGCTTTCTTT CASSLAGGRGEAFF
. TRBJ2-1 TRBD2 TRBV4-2 TGTGCCAGCAGCCAAGAGACTAGCCCCCAAACTCGCTCCTACAATGAGCAGTTCTTC CASSQETSPQTRSYNEQFF
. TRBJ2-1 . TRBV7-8 TGTGCCAGCAGCATCCTAACCACAGTGGAGAATGAGCAGTTCTTC CASSILTTVENEQFF
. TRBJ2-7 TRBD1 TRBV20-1 TGCAGTGCCCTGGACAGGTCGGAGCAGTACTTC CSALDRSEQYF
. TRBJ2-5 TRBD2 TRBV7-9 TGTGCCAGCAGCGTAGGGACTAGCCCGGAGACCCAGTACTTC CASSVGTSPETQYF
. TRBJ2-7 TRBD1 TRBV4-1 TGCGCCAGCAGCCAAGAGAGACAGGGGAGGAACGAGCAGTACTTC CASSQERQGRNEQYF
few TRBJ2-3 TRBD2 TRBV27 TGTGCCAGCAGTTTTCTCGGGACTAGCGGGGGAGATACGCAGTATTTT CASSFLGTSGGDTQYF
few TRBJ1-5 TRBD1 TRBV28 TGTGCCAGCAGTTGGGACAGGGGTGATTGGGATCAGCCCCAGCATTTT CASSWDRGDWDQPQHF
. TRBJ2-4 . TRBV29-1 TGCAGCGTTGAATCCAAAAACATTCAGTACTTC CSVESKNIQYF
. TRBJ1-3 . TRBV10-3 TGTGCCATCAGGTCCAGCGGTGACACCATATATTTT CAIRSSGDTIYF
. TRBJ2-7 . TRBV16 TGTGCCAGCAGCCCTACCGGGACGGCCGGGGAGCAGTACTTC CASSPTGTAGEQYF
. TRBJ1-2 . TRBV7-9 TGTGCCAGCAGCCCCGGGTGGGCCGGGACAACGGGCTACACCTTC CASSPGWAGTTGYTF
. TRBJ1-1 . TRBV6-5 TGTGCCAGCAGGCACCATGGTGCTTTCTTT CASRHHGAFF
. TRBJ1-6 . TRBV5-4 TGTGCCAGCAGAGCCGGGGAAAATTCACCCCTCCACTTT CASRAGENSPLHF
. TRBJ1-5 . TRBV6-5 TGTGCCAGCAGCCACGGGGCCCAAACGGAGCCCCAGCATTTT CASSHGAQTEPQHF
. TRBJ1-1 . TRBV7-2 TGTGCCAGCAGCTTAGGCCGGTTCACTGAAGCTTTCTTT CASSLGRFTEAFF
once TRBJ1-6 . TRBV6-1 TGTGCCAGCAGTGAAGGCCGGGGGCTAGGTTCACCCCTCCACTTT CASSEGRGLGSPLHF
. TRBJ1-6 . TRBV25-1 TGTGCCAGCACCCAGAGCTATAATTCACCCCTCCACTTT CASTQSYNSPLHF
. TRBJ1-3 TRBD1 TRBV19 TGTGCCAGTAGTATGGGGGACAGAGGAAACACCATATATTTT CASSMGDRGNTIYF
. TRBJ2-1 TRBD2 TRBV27 TGTGCCAGCAAGGGACTAGCGGGAGGGCCTAGGAATGAGCAGTTCTTC CASKGLAGGPRNEQFF
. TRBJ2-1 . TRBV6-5 TGTGCCAGCAGTCCATTGGGGAATGAGCAGTTCTTC CASSPLGNEQFF
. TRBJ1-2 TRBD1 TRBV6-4 TGTGCCAGCAGTGACTCGCGACAGGGACCTAACTATGGCTACACCTTC CASSDSRQGPNYGYTF
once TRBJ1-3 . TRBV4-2 TGTGCCAGCAGCCAAGATCTTGTCCGGGGTGGAGAAAACACCATATATTTT CASSQDLVRGGENTIYF
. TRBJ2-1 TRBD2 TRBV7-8 TGTGCCAGCAGCCTGGGGCTAGCGGGGGGCCGGATGAATGATGAGCAGTTCTTC CASSLGLAGGRMNDEQFF
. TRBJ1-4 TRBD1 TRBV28 TGTGCCACCTTCGGGACAGGACCGAATGAAAAACTGTTTTTT CATFGTGPNEKLFF
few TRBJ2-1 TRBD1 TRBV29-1 TGCAGCGCCGAGACAGGGAAGTACAATGAGCAGTTCTTC CSAETGKYNEQFF
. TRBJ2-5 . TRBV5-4 TGTGCCAGCAGTCTGATCGGGGAGACCCAGTACTTC CASSLIGETQYF
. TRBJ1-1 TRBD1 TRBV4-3 TGCGCCAGCAGGCCCGGGACAGTTACCCTGGGTGAAGCTTTCTTT CASRPGTVTLGEAFF
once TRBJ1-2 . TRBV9 TGTGCCAGCAGCCCCGACAGTAACTATGGCTACACCTTC CASSPDSNYGYTF
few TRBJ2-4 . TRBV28 TGTGCCAGCAGTAACAGGGATATGAAAAACATTCAGTACTTC CASSNRDMKNIQYF